This T cell receptor beta chain appears in the sequencing data of a study of regulatory T cells in long-lasting Graves disease. With iRepertoire HTBI primers and Arm-PCR of CDR3 regions, TCR beta libraries were built. TCRdb passed the multiplex PCR reads through MiXCR, listing each CDR3 protein once. The table lists about 660,000 distinct CDR3 sequences, about 32% of them singletons. The sample's time point: persistent/refractory GD, antithyroid drugs over 5 years with positive TRAb. Generation of the TCR library employed RNA extracted from PBMCs. The sequence was obtained from a female donor with Graves disease. Source: peripheral blood mononuclear cells (PBMCs), taken when the disease was refractory, from a patient treated with antithyroid drugs.

CDR3 loop: CAALDRVGEAFF. The CDR3, as DNA: TGTGCCGCCCTTGATCGGGTAGGGGAAGCTTTCTTT. V is TRBV10-3 and J is TRBJ1-1, with D unresolved. The ends were cut back, 11 bases at V and 8 bases at J, with 18 bases in the middle. This CDR3 contains 12 residues. CDR1 ENHRY and CDR2 SYGVKD come from the germline V gene.